The present T cell receptor beta chain was sequenced within a study of STAT5B mutations in CD4+ large granular lymphocyte leukemia (dated by TCRdb to between 2020 and 2023). General notes on the study: Among healthy controls, the CDR3 'QG' motif was associated with a particular HLA allele. Flow cytometry performed on FACSCanto II or FACSVerse showed that the purified fractions had more than 95% purity among lymphocytes. TCRbeta repertoires of CD4+ T-cell large granular lymphocyte leukemia patients were compared with those of healthy blood donors. General study outcomes and caveats: Enrichment of TRBV06-family usage was observed among the top patient clones (8/27) relative to healthy controls (2/35). Main leukemic clonotypes were private to each patient, although roughly 26% appeared at low frequency in other patients' non-leukemic repertoires. Compared with healthy CD4+ repertoires, CD4-sorted patient repertoires appeared more clonal, and this difference remained even after the putative leukemic clones were removed. The data were not HLA-matched, and the relatively small sample size could explain the higher clonality seen in CD4+ compared with CD8+ T-LGLL.

As regards this clone: Its antigen is not yet known. No per-base quality is available; no much larger clone lies one base away.

The healthy controls were 37 blood donors, and the buffy coats of these donors were supplied by the Finnish Red Cross blood service. All TCR-sequenced material derived from peripheral blood: patient blood samples and healthy donor buffy coats. Peripheral blood mononuclear cells were isolated by Ficoll-Hypaque gradient centrifugation. CD4+ cells were purified magnetically from the buffy coats of healthy controls. Genomic DNA was extracted with the Gentra Puregene Cell and Tissue kit and quantified on a Qubit 2.0 fluorometer. The immunoSEQ assay at survey resolution was used to sequence TCRbeta rearrangements from genomic DNA. Processing in the source paper ran as follows. In the TCR sequencing data, the lowest productive clonotype frequency that could be detected was 2.59 x 10-5. Only productive TCRbeta rearrangements, meaning sequences that were complete and in-frame, were kept for the analyses. Simpson clonality, calculated in the immunoSEQ Analyzer version 3.0, was used as the measure of sample clonality. Clones were categorized by frequency as very rare, small, medium, large (1-20%) or hyperexpanded (>20%). Generation probabilities were estimated with OLGA 1.2.3, V-gene circos plots were made with VDJtools, specificities were searched in VDJdb, and CDR3 motifs were identified with GLIPH. This is the immuneACCESS table as TCRdb keeps it, with only in-frame sequences that have V and J called. A part of the clones is gone; compared with another copy, unresolved V genes explain less than half, and the rest is unexplained. V and J calls and clone size are as listed in that table; D and trimming were resolved from the DNA. The table for this sample lists nearly 35,000 clones; around 76% of them were counted only once. The top ten constitute roughly 2.3% of the sample.

CDR1 and CDR2, per the germline V gene, are MRHNA and SNTAGT. Ends trimmed: V by 6 bases, J by 5 bases; bases unmatched to a gene: 4. The CDR3, from cysteine to phenylalanine, totals 13 residues. The CDR3 DNA has 39 bases and is translated from base 1. The specimen was CD4+ T cells from blood buffy coats. The TCR comes from a human donor in good health. The sequence joins TRBV6-4 to TRBJ1-1; 9 middle bases align to TRBD1. The nucleotide sequence reads TGTGCCAGCAGGCGACAGGGGGGGACTGAAGCTTTCTTT. Its coded protein is CASRRQGGTEAFF.